This is a list of T cell receptor beta chains from one sample in a study of cytomegalovirus exposure and HLA in healthy donors. Clones were read by immunoSEQ multiplex PCR, and TCRdb kept only the in-frame ones, dropping some. The table records about 160,000 clones, roughly 73% of them present only once. The material sequenced was PBMCs. These TCRs come from a woman in her twenties or thirties in good health and CMV-seronegative. Each CDR3 is given with its conserved first and last residue. D genes are given only for firm matches. Clone size is given for some rows only: seen once, a few or many times, or a class if the clone is expanded.

v_gene	abundance	j_gene	d_gene	CDR3aa	CDR3nt
TRBV7-7	-	TRBJ1-1	-	CASSPITVNTEAFF	TGTGCCAGCAGCCCTATCACGGTGAACACTGAAGCTTTCTTT
TRBV28	-	TRBJ1-6	TRBD1	CASRGQYNSPLHF	TGTGCCAGCCGGGGACAGTATAATTCACCCCTCCACTTT
TRBV7-6	-	TRBJ1-1	-	CASSLWTQGEVAVTEAFF	TGTGCCAGCAGCCTCTGGACCCAGGGAGAAGTAGCGGTCACTGAAGCTTTCTTT
TRBV5-1	-	TRBJ2-1	-	CASSSWTEQFF	TGCGCCAGCAGCTCCTGGACAGAGCAGTTCTTC
TRBV28	-	TRBJ1-4	-	CASTPGVGEKLFF	TGTGCCAGCACGCCAGGGGTTGGTGAAAAACTGTTTTTT
TRBV4-2	-	TRBJ1-4	-	CASSQDRGRTMGGEKLFF	TGTGCCAGCAGCCAAGATCGTGGCAGGACGATGGGGGGTGAAAAACTGTTTTTT
TRBV9	once	TRBJ2-2	-	CASRQGANTGELFF	TGTGCCAGCAGACAGGGCGCGAACACCGGGGAGCTGTTTTTT
TRBV5-8	-	TRBJ2-7	-	CASSLGGQAFYEQYF	TGTGCCAGCAGCTTGGGGGGGCAGGCTTTCTACGAGCAGTACTTC
TRBV5-1	-	TRBJ1-1	-	CASSLGSGMNTEAFF	TGCGCCAGCAGCTTGGGGAGCGGTATGAACACTGAAGCTTTCTTT
TRBV6-5	-	TRBJ2-3	-	CASSPPPADTDTQYF	TGTGCCAGCAGTCCCCCACCAGCGGACACAGATACGCAGTATTTT
TRBV4-1	-	TRBJ1-2	-	CASSQAGGWYGYTF	TGCGCCAGCAGCCAAGCGGGGGGTTGGTATGGCTACACCTTC
TRBV14	-	TRBJ2-7	-	CASSHNAGFLSIEQYF	TGTGCCAGCAGCCATAACGCAGGGTTTTTAAGTATCGAGCAGTACTTC
TRBV28	-	TRBJ2-7	-	CASSFPGEGGHEQYF	TGTGCCAGCAGTTTCCCTGGGGAGGGGGGCCACGAGCAGTACTTC
TRBV15	-	TRBJ1-2	-	CATSRDRVVDYGYTF	TGTGCCACCAGCAGAGACAGGGTGGTGGACTATGGCTACACCTTC
TRBV7-6	-	TRBJ1-1	-	CASSPFSGYTEAFF	TGTGCCAGCAGCCCCTTTTCAGGGTACACTGAAGCTTTCTTT
TRBV2	-	TRBJ2-7	TRBD2	CASSPRGEEQYF	TGTGCCAGCAGCCCTCGGGGGGAAGAGCAGTACTTC
TRBV4-2	-	TRBJ2-3	-	CASSQDLDTQYF	TGTGCCAGCAGCCAAGATCTGGATACGCAGTATTTT
TRBV9	-	TRBJ2-5	-	CASSVGGEGGTQYF	TGTGCCAGCAGCGTAGGAGGCGAGGGTGGGACCCAGTACTTC
TRBV11-3	-	TRBJ2-5	-	CASSLRIGETQYF	TGTGCCAGCAGCTTGAGGATCGGGGAGACCCAGTACTTC
TRBV19	-	TRBJ2-2	-	CASSLEDTGELFF	TGTGCCAGTAGTCTTGAGGACACCGGGGAGCTGTTTTTT
TRBV4-2	-	TRBJ2-2	-	CASSQVGGSGGELFF	TGTGCCAGCAGCCAAGTAGGGGGATCCGGCGGGGAGCTGTTTTTT
TRBV19	-	TRBJ1-1	-	CASRSPGAAAEAFF	TGTGCCAGTAGATCACCAGGGGCAGCGGCTGAAGCTTTCTTT
TRBV7-2	-	TRBJ1-1	-	CASSPRTAGNTEAFF	TGTGCCAGCAGCCCCCGGACAGCGGGAAACACTGAAGCTTTCTTT
TRBV7-9	few	TRBJ1-6	-	CASSLVGGANSPLHF	TGTGCCAGCAGCTTAGTCGGCGGCGCAAACTCACCCCTCCACTTT
TRBV9	-	TRBJ1-2	TRBD1	CASSEGTVPHGGYTF	TGTGCCAGCAGCGAGGGGACAGTCCCCCATGGAGGCTACACCTTC
TRBV9	few	TRBJ1-4	-	CASSVQGSNEKLFF	TGTGCCAGCAGCGTACAGGGATCCAATGAAAAACTGTTTTTT
TRBV5-1	-	TRBJ2-5	-	CASSPGNSQETQYF	TGCGCCAGCAGCCCAGGGAATAGCCAAGAGACCCAGTACTTC